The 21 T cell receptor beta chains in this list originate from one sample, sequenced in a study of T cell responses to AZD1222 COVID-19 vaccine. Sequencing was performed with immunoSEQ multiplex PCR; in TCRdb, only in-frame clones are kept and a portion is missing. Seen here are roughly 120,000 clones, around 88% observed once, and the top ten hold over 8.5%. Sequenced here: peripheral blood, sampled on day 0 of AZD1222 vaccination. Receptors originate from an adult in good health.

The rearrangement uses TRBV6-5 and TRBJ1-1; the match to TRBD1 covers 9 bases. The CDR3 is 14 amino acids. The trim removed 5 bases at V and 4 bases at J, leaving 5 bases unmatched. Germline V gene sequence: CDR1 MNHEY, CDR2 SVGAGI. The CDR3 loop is CASSTVQGATEAFF. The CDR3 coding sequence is TGTGCCAGCAGTACCGTACAGGGGGCCACTGAAGCTTTCTTT.

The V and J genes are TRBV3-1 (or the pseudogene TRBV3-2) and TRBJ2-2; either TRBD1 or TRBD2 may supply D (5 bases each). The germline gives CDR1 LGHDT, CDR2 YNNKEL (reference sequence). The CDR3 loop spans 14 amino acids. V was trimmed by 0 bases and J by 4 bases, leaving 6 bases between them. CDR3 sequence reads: CASSQEGVTGELFF. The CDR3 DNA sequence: TGTGCCAGCAGCCAAGAGGGGGTCACCGGGGAGCTGTTTTTT.

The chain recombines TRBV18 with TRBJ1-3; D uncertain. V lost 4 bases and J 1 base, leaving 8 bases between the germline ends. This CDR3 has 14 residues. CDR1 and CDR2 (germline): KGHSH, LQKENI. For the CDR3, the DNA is TGTGCCAGCTCACTCCTTTCTTCTGGAAACACCATATATTTT. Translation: CASSLLSSGNTIYF.

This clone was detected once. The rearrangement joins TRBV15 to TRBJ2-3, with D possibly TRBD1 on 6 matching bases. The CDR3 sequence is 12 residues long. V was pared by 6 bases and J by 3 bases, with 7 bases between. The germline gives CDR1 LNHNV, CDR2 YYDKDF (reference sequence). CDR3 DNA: TGTGCCACCAGAGGACAGACAGATACGCAGTATTTT. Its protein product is CATRGQTDTQYF.

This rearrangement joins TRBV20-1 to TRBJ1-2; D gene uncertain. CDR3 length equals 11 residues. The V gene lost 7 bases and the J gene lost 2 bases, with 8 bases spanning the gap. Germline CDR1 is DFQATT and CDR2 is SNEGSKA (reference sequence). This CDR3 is CSGGTNYGYTF. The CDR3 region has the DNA TGCAGTGGAGGAACGAACTATGGCTACACCTTC.

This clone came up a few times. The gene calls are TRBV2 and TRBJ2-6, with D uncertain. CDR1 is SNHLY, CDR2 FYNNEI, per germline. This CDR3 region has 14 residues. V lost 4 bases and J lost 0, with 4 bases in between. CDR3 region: CASSVGSGANVLTF. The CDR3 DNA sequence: TGTGCCAGCAGTGTAGGCTCTGGGGCCAACGTCCTGACTTTC.

CDR3 sequence: CARSQGTNSPLHF. For the CDR3, the DNA is TGTGCCAGATCGCAGGGTACCAATTCACCCCTCCACTTT. This sequence joins TRBV2 and TRBJ1-6; weak D call: TRBD1 (5 bases). CDR1 and CDR2 (germline): SNHLY, FYNNEI. This CDR3 contains 13 residues. V lost 9 bases and J 7 bases, leaving 13 bases between the germline ends.

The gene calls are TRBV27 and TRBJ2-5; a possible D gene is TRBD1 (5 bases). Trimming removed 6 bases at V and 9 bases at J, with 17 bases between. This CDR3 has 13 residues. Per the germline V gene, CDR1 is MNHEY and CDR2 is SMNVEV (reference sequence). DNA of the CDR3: TGTGCCAGCAGCCAAGACAGCCGCCGGCCCCAGTACTTC. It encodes CASSQDSRRPQYF.

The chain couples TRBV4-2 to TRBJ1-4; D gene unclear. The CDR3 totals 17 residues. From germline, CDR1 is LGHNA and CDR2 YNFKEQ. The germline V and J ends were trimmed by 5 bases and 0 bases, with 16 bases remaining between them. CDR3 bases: TGTGCCAGCAGCGTCCTCACATCCCATTCAACTAATGAAAAACTGTTTTTT. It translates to CASSVLTSHSTNEKLFF.

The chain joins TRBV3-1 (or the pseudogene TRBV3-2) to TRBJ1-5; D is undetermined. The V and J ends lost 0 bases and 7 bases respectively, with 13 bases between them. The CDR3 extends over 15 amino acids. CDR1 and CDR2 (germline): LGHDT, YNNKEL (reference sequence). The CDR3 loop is CASSQDGMGSQPQHF. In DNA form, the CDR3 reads TGTGCCAGCAGCCAAGACGGTATGGGGAGCCAGCCCCAGCATTTT.

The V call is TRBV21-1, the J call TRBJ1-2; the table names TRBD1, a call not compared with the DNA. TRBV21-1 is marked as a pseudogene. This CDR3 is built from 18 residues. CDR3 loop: CASSKVGTGESINYGYTF. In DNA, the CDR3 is TGTGCCAGCAGCAAAGTCGGGACAGGCGAATCAATTAACTATGGCTACACCTTC.

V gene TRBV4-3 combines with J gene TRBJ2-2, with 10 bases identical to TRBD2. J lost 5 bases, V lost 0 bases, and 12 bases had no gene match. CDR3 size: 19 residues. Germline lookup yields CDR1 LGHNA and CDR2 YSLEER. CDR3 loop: CASSQDTSLAGVTTGELFF. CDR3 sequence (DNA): TGCGCCAGCAGCCAAGACACAAGTCTAGCGGGAGTGACTACCGGGGAGCTGTTTTTT.

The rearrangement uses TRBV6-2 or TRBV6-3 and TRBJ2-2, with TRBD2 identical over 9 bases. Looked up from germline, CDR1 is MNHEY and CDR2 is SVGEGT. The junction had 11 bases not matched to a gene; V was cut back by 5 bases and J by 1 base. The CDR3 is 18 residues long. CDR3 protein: CASSTQLRAGGNTGELFF. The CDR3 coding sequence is TGTGCCAGCAGTACCCAGCTGAGAGCGGGGGGGAACACCGGGGAGCTGTTTTTT.

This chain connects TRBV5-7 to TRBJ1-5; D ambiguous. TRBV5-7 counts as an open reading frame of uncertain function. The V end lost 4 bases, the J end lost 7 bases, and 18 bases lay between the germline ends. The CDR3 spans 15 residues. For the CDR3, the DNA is TGTGCCAGCAGCCTTGTTTATCGGGAACGGCAGCCCCAGCATTTT. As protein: CASSLVYRERQPQHF.

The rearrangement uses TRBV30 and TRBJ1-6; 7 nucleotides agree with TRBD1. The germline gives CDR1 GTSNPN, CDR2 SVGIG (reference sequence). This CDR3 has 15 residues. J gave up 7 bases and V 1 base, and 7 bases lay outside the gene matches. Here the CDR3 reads CAWSAPGRGNSPLHF. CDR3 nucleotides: TGTGCCTGGAGTGCCCCCGGCAGGGGGAATTCACCCCTCCACTTT.

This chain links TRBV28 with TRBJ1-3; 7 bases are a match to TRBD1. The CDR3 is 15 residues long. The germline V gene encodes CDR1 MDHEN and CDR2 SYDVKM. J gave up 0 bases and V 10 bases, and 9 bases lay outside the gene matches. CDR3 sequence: CAIRQGRRSGNTIYF. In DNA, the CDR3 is TGTGCCATCCGACAGGGCCGTCGCTCTGGAAACACCATATATTTT.

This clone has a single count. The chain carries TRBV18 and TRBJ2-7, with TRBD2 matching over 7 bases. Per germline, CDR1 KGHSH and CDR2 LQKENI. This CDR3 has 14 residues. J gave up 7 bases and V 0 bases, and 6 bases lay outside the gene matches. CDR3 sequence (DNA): TGTGCCAGCTCACCACCGGGGGGGACGCTGGAGCAGTACTTC. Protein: CASSPPGGTLEQYF. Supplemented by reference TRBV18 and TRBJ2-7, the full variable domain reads NAGVMQNPRHLVRRRGQEARLRCSPMKGHSHVYWYRQLPEEGLKFMVYLQKENIIDESGMPKERFSAEFPKEGPSILRIQQVVRGDSAAYFCASSPPGGTLEQYFGPGTRLTVT.

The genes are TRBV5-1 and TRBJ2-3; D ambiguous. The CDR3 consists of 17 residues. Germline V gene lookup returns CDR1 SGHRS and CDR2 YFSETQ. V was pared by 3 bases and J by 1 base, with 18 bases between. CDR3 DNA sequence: TGCGCCAGCAGCTCGGCCCCCATTGGCGCGGGCACAGATACGCAGTATTTT. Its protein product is CASSSAPIGAGTDTQYF.

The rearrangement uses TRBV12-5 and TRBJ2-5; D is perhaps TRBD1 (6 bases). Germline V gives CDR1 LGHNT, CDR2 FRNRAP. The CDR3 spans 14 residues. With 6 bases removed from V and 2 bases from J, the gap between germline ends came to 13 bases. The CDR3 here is CASGNMTGQETQYF. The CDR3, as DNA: TGTGCTAGTGGAAATATGACAGGACAAGAGACCCAGTACTTC.

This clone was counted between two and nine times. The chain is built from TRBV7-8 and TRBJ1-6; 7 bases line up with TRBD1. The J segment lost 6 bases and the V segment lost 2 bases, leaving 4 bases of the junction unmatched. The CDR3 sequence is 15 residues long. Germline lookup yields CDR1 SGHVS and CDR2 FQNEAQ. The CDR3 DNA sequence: TGTGCCAGCAGCTTACGGGGACAGCTTAATTCACCCCTCCACTTT. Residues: CASSLRGQLNSPLHF.

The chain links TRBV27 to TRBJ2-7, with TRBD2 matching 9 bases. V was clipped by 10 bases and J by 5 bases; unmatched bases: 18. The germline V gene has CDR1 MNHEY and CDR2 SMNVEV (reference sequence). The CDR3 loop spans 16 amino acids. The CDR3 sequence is CATGAPSWREGDEQYF. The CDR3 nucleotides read TGTGCCACCGGAGCCCCCTCTTGGCGGGAGGGCGACGAGCAGTACTTC.